The clone carrying this T cell receptor beta chain occurred once. Its antigen is as yet unknown. The record originates from a study of T cell repertoires in cytomegalovirus infection. As for the study in general: Indications of both CMV infection and matching HLA type were provided by public TCR beta signatures.

Study-wide points: The ex vivo response was dominated by HLA-C-restricted CMV-specific TCR beta clonotypes.

MiXCR, run by TCRdb on the reads, gives a single entry per CDR3 protein. The sample contains 740,000 or so distinct CDR3 sequences, 35% to 40% of which appear only once. Material for sequencing was PBMCs. The TCR originated in a human donor in good health (CMV status not recorded). Some clones in this sample may be carry-over from other donors' samples.

The chain's CDR3 is CAWTRPVGNTIYF. The CDR3 region has the DNA TGTGCCTGGACCCGGCCTGTCGGAAACACCATATATTTT. The V and J genes are TRBV30 and TRBJ1-3, with D unclear. Germline V lookup: CDR1 GTSNPN, CDR2 SVGIG (reference sequence). Between the trimmed V and J ends, which lost 4 bases and 4 bases, there was a span of 11 bases. This CDR3 is built from 13 residues.